What follows are 29 T cell receptor beta chains derived from one specimen sequenced in a study of long-term antiretroviral therapy in people with HIV. Researchers ran immunoSEQ v3.0 at survey level. TCRdb's copy holds only in-frame clones and misses some; the assay was immunoSEQ multiplex PCR. The sample records fewer than 20,000 clones, over 65% being singletons. Material: unsorted PBMCs, obtained 2.1 years after starting antiretroviral therapy. All receptors derive from a man in his forties or fifties with HIV.

The V call is TRBV14, the J call TRBJ2-5; D possibly corresponds to TRBD1 (5 bases). V was clipped by 3 bases and J by 2 bases, with 7 bases between them. From germline, CDR1 is SGHDN and CDR2 FVKESK. The CDR3 totals 13 residues. CDR3 sequence reads: CASSHPGQETQYF. DNA of the CDR3: TGTGCCAGCAGCCACCCAGGGCAAGAGACCCAGTACTTC.

This chain joins TRBV5-1 and TRBJ2-7; 9 nucleotides match TRBD2. The CDR3 is made up of 13 amino acids. V shed 0 bases, J shed 7 bases, and the junction held 2 bases outside the gene matches. Germline V gene lookup returns CDR1 SGHRS and CDR2 YFSETQ. The CDR3 sequence is CASSLAAGGEQYF. DNA of the CDR3: TGCGCCAGCAGCTTGGCCGCGGGGGGGGAGCAGTACTTC. Full variable domain (remainder filled in from reference TRBV5-1 and TRBJ2-7): KAGVTQTPRYLIKTRGQQVTLSCSPISGHRSVSWYQQTPGQGLQFLFEYFSETQRNKGNFPGRFSGRQFSNSRSEMNVSTLELGDSALYLCASSLAAGGEQYFGPGTRLTVT.

The V call is TRBV19, the J call TRBJ1-5; the D gene is possibly TRBD1 (6 bases). The V end lost 6 bases, the J end lost 3 bases, and 12 bases lay between the germline ends. Germline CDR1 and CDR2: LNHDA and SQIVND (reference sequence). The CDR3 is 14 residues long. CDR3 sequence: CASSWDIPNQPQHF. Written as DNA, the CDR3 is TGTGCCAGTAGCTGGGACATACCCAATCAGCCCCAGCATTTT. Filled out from reference TRBV19 and TRBJ1-5, the complete variable domain reads DGGITQSPKYLFRKEGQNVTLSCEQNLNHDAMYWYRQDPGQGLRLIYYSQIVNDFQKGDIAEGYSVSREKKESFPLTVTSAQKNPTAFYLCASSWDIPNQPQHFGDGTRLSIL.

This clone was recorded once. The chain is built from TRBV6-1 and TRBJ1-1; 10 bases fit TRBD1. V gave up 0 bases and J gave up 2 bases; unmatched junction bases: 12. The CDR3 sequence is 19 residues long. The germline CDR1 and CDR2 sequences are MNHNS and SASEGT. The CDR3 DNA follows: TGTGCCAGCAGTGAAGCGCTTCAGACAGGGGGCTCAGGTAACACTGAAGCTTTCTTT. Translation gives CASSEALQTGGSGNTEAFF.

The V call is TRBV15, the J call TRBJ1-4; TRBD1 matches at 9 bases. Germline V CDR1 and CDR2: LNHNV, YYDKDF (reference sequence). This CDR3 spans 14 amino acids. J lost 8 bases, V lost 5 bases, and 6 bases had no gene match. Here the CDR3 reads CATSWDRAVEKLFF. CDR3 bases: TGTGCCACCAGCTGGGACAGGGCGGTGGAAAAACTGTTTTTT.

The sample holds a few counts of this clone. This sequence joins TRBV5-1 and TRBJ2-7; D remains ambiguous. V shed 5 bases and J shed 5 bases, with 11 bases lying between them. The germline gives CDR1 SGHRS, CDR2 YFSETQ. The CDR3 consists of 12 residues. CDR3 in amino acids: CASRDRGDEQYF. Written as DNA, the CDR3 is TGCGCCAGCAGGGACCGCGGCGACGAGCAGTACTTC.

The chain joins TRBV5-1 to TRBJ1-2; 7 bases agree with TRBD1. The CDR3 contains 18 residues. The germline V gene encodes CDR1 SGHRS and CDR2 YFSETQ. The V gene end was trimmed by 0 bases and the J gene end by 5 bases; junction bases not matched to a gene: 16. CDR3 amino acids: CASSLEATGSLSLYGYTF. The CDR3 nucleotides are TGCGCCAGCAGCTTGGAGGCGACAGGGAGTTTATCCTTGTATGGCTACACCTTC.

This rearrangement joins TRBV11-2 to TRBJ2-5, with D possibly matching TRBD2 (6 bases). The CDR3 sequence is 13 residues long. V lost 1 base and J 3 bases, leaving 6 bases between the germline ends. Germline V gene data show CDR1 as SGHAT and CDR2 as FQNNGV. The DNA of the CDR3 is TGTGCCAGCAGCTTAGGACTAGAAGAGACCCAGTACTTC. It is translated as CASSLGLEETQYF.

The chain employs TRBV11-2 and TRBJ1-1; no definite D call. Between the trimmed V and J ends, which lost 3 bases and 4 bases, there was a span of 9 bases. The CDR3 extends over 13 amino acids. Germline lookup yields CDR1 SGHAT and CDR2 FQNNGV. The CDR3 region is CASSLAAATEAFF. CDR3 bases: TGTGCCAGCAGCTTGGCCGCGGCCACTGAAGCTTTCTTT.

This clone came up a few times. V usage is TRBV7-9 and J usage is TRBJ1-6; 8 nucleotides line up with TRBD1. Germline V gene data show CDR1 as SEHNR and CDR2 as FQNEAQ (reference sequence). The CDR3 is 15 amino acids. The V segment lost 3 bases and the J segment 10 bases; nucleotides outside the gene matches: 8. The CDR3 coding sequence is TGTGCCAGCAGCTTTGATGACAGGGGATGGTCACCCCTCCACTTT. Amino acid sequence: CASSFDDRGWSPLHF.

V usage is TRBV7-9 and J usage is TRBJ2-1; TRBD2 matches 15 bases. The CDR3 consists of 15 residues. V shed 7 bases and J 9 bases; nucleotides not matched to a gene: 7. From germline, CDR1 is SEHNR and CDR2 FQNEAQ (reference sequence). The CDR3 spells CASNSRGLAGGEQFF. The CDR3, as DNA: TGTGCCAGCAACTCTAGGGGACTAGCGGGGGGTGAGCAGTTCTTC.

This chain uses TRBV5-1 with TRBJ2-3; 7 positions agree with TRBD2. Germline CDR1 is SGHRS and CDR2 is YFSETQ. V gave up 0 bases and J gave up 0 bases; unmatched junction bases: 10. The CDR3 is 18 residues long. The DNA for the CDR3 is TGCGCCAGCAGCTTGGGGATACTAGCGCAATCTAGCACAGATACGCAGTATTTT. This encodes CASSLGILAQSSTDTQYF.

The CDR3 loop is CASRRVLNTEAFF. The CDR3 DNA is TGTGCCAGCAGAAGGGTTTTGAACACTGAAGCTTTCTTT. V and J are TRBV6-1 and TRBJ1-1, with no clear D. With 6 bases removed from V and 0 bases from J, the gap between germline ends came to 8 bases. CDR3 length equals 13 residues. Germline CDR1 MNHNS, CDR2 SASEGT.

The chain joins TRBV15 to TRBJ1-5, with D uncertain. The germline V and J ends were trimmed by 5 bases and 2 bases, with 13 bases remaining between them. CDR3 length: 15 residues. Per the germline V gene, CDR1 is LNHNV and CDR2 is YYDKDF (reference sequence). The DNA for the CDR3 is TGTGCCACCAGCCGCTGGAGAGGCGGCAATCAGCCCCAGCATTTT. Translation: CATSRWRGGNQPQHF.

V usage is TRBV19 and J usage is TRBJ2-1; D is unresolved. V dropped 1 base and J dropped 0 bases, with 10 bases sitting between them. This CDR3 is built from 16 residues. CDR1 LNHDA and CDR2 SQIVND come from the germline V gene (reference sequence). The CDR3 region is CASSIAPITSYNEQFF. For the CDR3, the DNA is TGTGCCAGTAGTATAGCCCCCATAACCTCCTACAATGAGCAGTTCTTC.

The rearrangement links TRBV27 to TRBJ1-2; D may be TRBD1 (6 bases). Germline V gene sequence: CDR1 MNHEY, CDR2 SMNVEV (reference sequence). V was shortened by 6 bases and J by 2 bases, with 10 bases between the two germline ends. This CDR3 spans 13 amino acids. CDR3 sequence: CASRARGNYGYTF. The CDR3, as DNA: TGTGCCAGCAGGGCTAGGGGGAACTATGGCTACACCTTC.

This clone was observed a few times. This chain uses TRBV19 with TRBJ1-2; the match to TRBD1 covers 9 bases. Trimming removed 7 bases from V and 0 bases from J; junction bases left unmatched: 3. This CDR3 has 14 amino acids. Germline V lookup: CDR1 LNHDA, CDR2 SQIVND (reference sequence). The CDR3 loop reads CASTTGGSNYGYTF. DNA of the CDR3: TGTGCCAGTACTACAGGGGGCTCTAACTATGGCTACACCTTC.

The sample holds a few counts of this clone. The chain couples TRBV27 to TRBJ2-1; 9 bases line up with TRBD1. Trimming at V came to 2 bases and at J to 4 bases, leaving 6 bases not matched to a gene. The V gene's germline CDR1 is MNHEY and CDR2 SMNVEV (reference sequence). CDR3 length: 16 amino acids. The CDR3 nucleotides read TGTGCCAGCAGTTTACCGGGACAGGGACTGTACAATGAGCAGTTCTTC. The encoded protein is CASSLPGQGLYNEQFF.

V is TRBV5-1 and J is TRBJ1-2, with 9 positions matching TRBD1. Per the germline V gene, CDR1 is SGHRS and CDR2 is YFSETQ. V shed 2 bases, J shed 5 bases, and the junction held 4 bases outside the gene matches. CDR3 length: 14 amino acids. The CDR3 region has the DNA TGCGCCAGCAGCTTAACAGGGGGCAATTATGGCTACACCTTC. Its translation: CASSLTGGNYGYTF.

The rearrangement links TRBV11-2 to TRBJ1-1, with D possibly TRBD1 on 5 matching bases. CDR3 length equals 14 residues. Germline assignment: CDR1 SGHAT and CDR2 FQNNGV. V lost 3 bases and J lost 3, with 11 bases in between. The CDR3 coding sequence is TGTGCCAGCAGCTTGGGGGTGGGGTACACTGAAGCTTTCTTT. It yields the protein CASSLGVGYTEAFF.

The chain has TRBV5-6 and TRBJ2-7, with TRBD1 matching 10 bases. Germline V gene sequence: CDR1 SGHDT, CDR2 YYEEEE. The ends lost 6 bases at V and 3 bases at J; junction bases unmatched: 9. The CDR3 is made up of 15 amino acids. CDR3 residues: CASTSRTGGIYEQYF. The CDR3 DNA follows: TGTGCCAGCACCTCCAGGACAGGGGGGATCTACGAGCAGTACTTC.

The chain is built from TRBV14 and TRBJ1-1, with a possible D match to TRBD1 (6 bases). The CDR3 spans 12 residues. V dropped 5 bases and J dropped 5 bases, with 9 bases sitting between them. CDR1 is SGHDN and CDR2 is FVKESK in the germline V gene. DNA for the CDR3: TGTGCCAGCAGCGCACAGGGTACTGAAGCTTTCTTT. It is translated as CASSAQGTEAFF.

The rearrangement uses TRBV27 and TRBJ1-4; possible D gene TRBD1, 5 bases. Germline values: CDR1 MNHEY, CDR2 SMNVEV (reference sequence). The CDR3 consists of 15 residues. The V end was cut by 1 base, the J end by 8 bases, with 14 bases between. CDR3 residues: CASSLYGTSGEKLFF. The CDR3 DNA sequence: TGTGCCAGCAGTTTATACGGGACTTCGGGGGAAAAACTGTTTTTT. Supplemented by reference TRBV27 and TRBJ1-4, the full variable domain reads EAQVTQNPRYLITVTGKKLTVTCSQNMNHEYMSWYRQDPGLGLRQIYYSMNVEVTDKGDVPEGYKVSRKEKRNFPLILESPSPNQTSLYFCASSLYGTSGEKLFFGSGTQLSVL.

This chain joins TRBV5-4 and TRBJ1-2; no firm D call. CDR3 size: 12 residues. Trimming took 0 bases from V and 8 from J, leaving 8 bases between them. Germline V lookup: CDR1 SGHNT, CDR2 YYREEE (reference sequence). CDR3 residues: CASSLGGGGYTF. CDR3 nucleotide sequence: TGTGCCAGCAGCTTGGGCGGAGGGGGCTACACCTTC.

The gene calls are TRBV6-1 and TRBJ1-5; D is possibly TRBD1 (5 bases). Germline values: CDR1 MNHNS, CDR2 SASEGT. CDR3 size: 12 residues. Deletions cut 6 bases from V and 4 bases from J, with 7 bases between. Written as DNA, the CDR3 is TGTGCCAGCAGGGACAATAATCAGCCCCAGCATTTT. The encoded protein is CASRDNNQPQHF.

This chain connects TRBV5-8 to TRBJ1-2; D unresolved. V lost 5 bases and J lost 4, with 6 bases in between. The CDR3 covers 11 residues. Germline-derived CDR1 and CDR2 are SGHTS and YDEGEE. CDR3 coding DNA: TGTGCCAGCAGATATGCCTATGGCTACACCTTC. Its translation is CASRYAYGYTF.

This clone was counted a few times. The CDR3 coding sequence is TGTGCCAGCAGCCACCCACAGGGGGCAGGGACTGAAGCTTTCTTT. Translated, it gives CASSHPQGAGTEAFF. The chain links TRBV5-4 to TRBJ1-1, with 9 bases aligning to TRBD1. The CDR3 has 15 residues. J was trimmed by 5 bases and V by 4 bases; bases with no gene match: 9. In germline, CDR1 is SGHNT, CDR2 YYREEE (reference sequence).

This clone counts as medium-sized. The chain carries TRBV7-9 and TRBJ2-5; 8 bases align to TRBD2. The CDR3 is made up of 12 amino acids. The V and J ends lost 5 bases and 9 bases, in that order; junction bases with no gene match: 5. Germline CDR1 is SEHNR and CDR2 is FQNEAQ (reference sequence). For the CDR3, the DNA is TGTGCCAGCAGCCCTGGACTAGCCGCCCAGTACTTC. Protein: CASSPGLAAQYF.

This clone was recorded a few times. This chain uses TRBV5-4 with TRBJ1-1, with D uncertain. Trimming left V 0 bases short and J 1 base short, with 4 bases between. This CDR3 spans 13 amino acids. Germline lookup yields CDR1 SGHNT and CDR2 YYREEE (reference sequence). Here the CDR3 DNA reads TGTGCCAGCAGCTTGGGAACGAACACTGAAGCTTTCTTT. This gives the protein CASSLGTNTEAFF.